This TCR beta chain was captured in a study of blood T cell repertoires in COVID-19. Per the study methods: Amplifying reference gene primers gave estimates of nucleated cell counts. Generated by immunoSEQ multiplex PCR, the TCRdb table keeps only in-frame clones and is missing some. That table furnishes V, J and clone size, whereas the DNA furnished D and trimming. The profile shows 68,000 or so clones, roughly 91% of them singletons. CDR1 and CDR2 from the germline V gene are LGHNA and YNFKEQ. V was clipped by 0 bases and J by 6 bases; unmatched bases: 4. This CDR3 comprises 16 residues. This rearrangement joins TRBV4-2 to TRBJ2-7, with 14 bases that match TRBD2. The sequence came from a man aged 50 to 59 with active COVID-19. Specimen: peripheral blood. The CDR3 DNA follows: TGTGCCAGCAGCCAAGATGAGGGGACTAGCGGGAGCGAGCAGTACTTC. Its translation is CASSQDEGTSGSEQYF.